This T cell receptor beta chain was captured in a study of human T cells and chemical hapten exposure. This clonotype showed up just a few times. Authors' processing steps: TCRs per sample had a median of around 100,000 and ranged from roughly 20,000 to 700,000. TCRdb reanalysed the RACE reads using MiXCR and keeps one entry per CDR3 protein. TCRdb, rather than the study authors, made the V and J calls. The data hold about 160,000 distinct CDR3 sequences, with about a quarter observed a single time. Trimming took off 4 bases at V and 3 bases at J, with 20 bases between the two ends. Germline V CDR1 and CDR2: SGHVS, FNYEAQ. The CDR3 length is 17 residues. The time point here: patch test 3, about 24 weeks after DPC sensitization. Indicated treatment: therapeutic diphenylcyclopropenone sensitization with weekly scalp DPC. The study enrolled 18 to 70-year-old alopecia patients suitable for DPC.

The rearrangement joins TRBV7-6 to TRBJ2-3; D ambiguous. The receptor's source is a woman aged 18-35 years with alopecia areata. Some clones in this sample may be carry-over from other donors' samples. This specimen consisted of whole blood, obtained in connection with sensitization to the hapten diphenylcyclopropenone (DPC). CDR3 protein: CASSSQTFSGRTDTQYF. The CDR3 DNA reads as TGTGCCAGCAGCTCTCAGACTTTCTCAGGCCGGACAGATACGCAGTATTTT.